This T cell receptor (beta chain) derives from a study of cytomegalovirus exposure and HLA in healthy donors. Study findings and constraints: Clonal expansion, a later analysis showed, was greater in HLA-associated TCR beta chains than in equally common others.

Note on this clone: Its matching antigen is unknown.

The V and J ends lost 0 bases and 6 bases respectively, with 12 bases between them. CDR3 length equals 15 residues. The germline CDR1 and CDR2 sequences are SGHRS and YFSETQ. The PCR made use of 60 Vbeta and 13 Jbeta primers. Clones were sequenced by immunoSEQ multiplex PCR, and TCRdb holds only the in-frame ones, with some missing. The sample includes some 270,000 clones, 80% of them seen just once. Source material: PBMCs. The chain is built from TRBV5-1 and TRBJ2-2; possible D gene TRBD2, 5 bases. The clonotype comes from a girl aged 2-15 years in good health and CMV-seronegative. The CDR3 sequence: CASSLGTGSAGELFF. In DNA form, the CDR3 reads TGCGCCAGCAGCTTGGGGACGGGGTCGGCCGGGGAGCTGTTTTTT.